This TCR beta chain was sequenced for a study of identical twins. Each CDR3 protein is one row after TCRdb ran MiXCR on the 5' RACE reads. The table lists 400,000 to 650,000 distinct CDR3 sequences, less than 25% of them singletons. V was clipped by 3 bases and J by 1 base, with 13 bases between them. The length of the CDR3 is 16 residues. This clonotype was counted between two and nine times. The same sample was also studied in work on T cells expressing NK-cell markers. That work adds: Most of the eight sequenced donors were HCMV-seropositive; one was seronegative. One observes that, in several donors, these clonotypes were also the leading ones within the CD3+CD56-NKG2C+ fraction.

This TCR derives from a woman aged 18-29 years in good health. Sequencing was performed on CD4+ T cells sorted from blood. This rearrangement joins TRBV12-3 or TRBV12-4 to TRBJ1-5; a weak D match, TRBD1 (5 bases). The CDR3 DNA reads TGTGCCAGCAGTTTTAGGGGCCCGGGGAGCAATCAGCCCCAGCATTTT. Protein: CASSFRGPGSNQPQHF.